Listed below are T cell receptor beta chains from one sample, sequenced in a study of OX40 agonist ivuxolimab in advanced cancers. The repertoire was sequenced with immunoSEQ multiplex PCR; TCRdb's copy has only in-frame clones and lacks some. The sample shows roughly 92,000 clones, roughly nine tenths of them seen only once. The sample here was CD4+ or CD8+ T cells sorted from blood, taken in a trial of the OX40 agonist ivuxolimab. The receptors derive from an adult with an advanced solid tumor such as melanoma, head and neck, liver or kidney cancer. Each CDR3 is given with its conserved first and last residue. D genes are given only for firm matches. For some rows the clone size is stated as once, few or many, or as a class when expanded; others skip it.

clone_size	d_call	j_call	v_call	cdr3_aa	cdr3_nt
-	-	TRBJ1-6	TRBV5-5	CASRPGDGNNSPLHF	TGTGCCAGCAGACCCGGAGACGGAAATAATTCACCCCTCCACTTT
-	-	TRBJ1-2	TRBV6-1	CASSELWGARSNYGYTF	TGTGCCAGCAGTGAACTCTGGGGGGCTCGCTCAAACTATGGCTACACCTTC
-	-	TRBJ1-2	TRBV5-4	CASSSLTGGGYTF	TGTGCCAGCAGCTCGCTTACAGGAGGTGGCTACACCTTC
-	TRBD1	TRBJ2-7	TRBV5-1	CASSAMGQAVQYF	TGCGCCAGCAGCGCCATGGGACAGGCTGTGCAGTACTTC
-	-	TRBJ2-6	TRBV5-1	CASSLVQGSSGANVLTF	TGCGCCAGCAGCTTGGTACAGGGTAGCTCTGGGGCCAACGTCCTGACTTTC
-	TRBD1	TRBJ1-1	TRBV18	CASSPGTGVGTEAFF	TGTGCCAGCTCACCCGGGACAGGGGTCGGCACTGAAGCTTTCTTT
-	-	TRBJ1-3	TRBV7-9	CASSHEGRTAYF	TGTGCCAGCAGCCACGAAGGACGGACAGCATATTTT
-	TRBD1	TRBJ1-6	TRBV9	CASSVQGVDSPLHF	TGTGCCAGCAGCGTACAGGGGGTAGACTCACCCCTCCACTTT
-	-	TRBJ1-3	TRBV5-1	CASSLDFSGNTIYF	TGCGCCAGCAGCTTGGATTTCTCTGGAAACACCATATATTTT
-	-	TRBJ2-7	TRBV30	CAWSRLGGSYEQYF	TGTGCCTGGAGTAGGTTAGGGGGGTCCTACGAGCAGTACTTC
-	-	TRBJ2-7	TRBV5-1	CASSLLRPGLSSYEQYF	TGCGCCAGCAGCTTGTTGCGGCCAGGCCTAAGCTCCTACGAGCAGTACTTC
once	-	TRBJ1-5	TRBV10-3	CAISRTAVGNQPQHF	TGTGCCATCAGTCGGACTGCGGTGGGCAATCAGCCCCAGCATTTT
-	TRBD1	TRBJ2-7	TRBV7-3	CASSPYGQGSKQYF	TGTGCCAGCAGCCCCTACGGACAGGGGAGCAAGCAGTACTTC
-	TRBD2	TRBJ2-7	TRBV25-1	CASSGFGLAEQYF	TGTGCCAGCAGTGGATTCGGACTAGCCGAGCAGTACTTC
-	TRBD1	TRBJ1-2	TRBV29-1	CSVPTSGQGSWSYGYTF	TGCAGCGTCCCAACATCGGGACAGGGCTCCTGGAGCTATGGCTACACCTTC
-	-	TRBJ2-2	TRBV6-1	CASSVQLTGELFF	TGTGCCAGCAGTGTACAGCTTACCGGGGAGCTGTTTTTT
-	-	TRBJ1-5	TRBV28	CASSLVSQFQPQHF	TGTGCCAGCAGTTTGGTGAGCCAATTTCAGCCCCAGCATTTT
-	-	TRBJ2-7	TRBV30	CAWRNSYEQYF	TGTGCCTGGAGGAACTCCTACGAGCAGTACTTC
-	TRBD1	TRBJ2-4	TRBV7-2	CASSSTGGAENIQYF	TGTGCCAGCAGCTCTACAGGGGGCGCCGAAAACATTCAGTACTTC
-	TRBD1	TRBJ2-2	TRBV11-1	CASSSRDRVGGELFF	TGTGCCAGCAGCTCCCGGGACAGGGTCGGTGGGGAGCTGTTTTTT
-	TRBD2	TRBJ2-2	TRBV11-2	CASSDRTSWTPGELFF	TGTGCCAGCAGCGACCGGACTAGCTGGACCCCCGGGGAGCTGTTTTTT
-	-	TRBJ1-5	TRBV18	CASSPEAGGNNQPQHF	TGTGCCAGCTCACCGGAGGCGGGTGGGAACAATCAGCCCCAGCATTTT
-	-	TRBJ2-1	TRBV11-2	CASSLVSGRSRSYNEQFF	TGTGCCAGCAGCTTAGTTTCTGGGCGGTCCCGCTCCTACAATGAGCAGTTCTTC
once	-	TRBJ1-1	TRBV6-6	CASSWAGQAFF	TGTGCCAGCAGTTGGGCAGGGCAAGCTTTCTTT
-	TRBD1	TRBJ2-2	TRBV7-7	CASSPGTGANTGELFF	TGTGCTAGCAGCCCCGGGACAGGGGCGAACACCGGGGAGCTGTTTTTT
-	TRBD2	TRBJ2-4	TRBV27	CASSLSSGRAKNIQYF	TGTGCCAGCAGTTTATCTAGCGGGAGGGCCAAAAACATTCAGTACTTC
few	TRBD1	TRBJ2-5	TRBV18	CASSPPDGTATGETQYF	TGTGCCAGCTCACCACCGGACGGGACAGCAACTGGGGAGACCCAGTACTTC
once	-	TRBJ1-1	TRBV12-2	CASRPQNTEAFF	TGTGCAAGTCGCCCCCAGAACACTGAAGCTTTCTTT
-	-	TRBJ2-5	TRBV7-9	CASSPRGAAETQYF	TGTGCCAGCAGTCCTCGGGGAGCGGCAGAGACCCAGTACTTC
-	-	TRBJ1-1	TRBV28	CASRSGGANTEAFF	TGTGCCAGCAGGAGTGGTGGAGCTAACACTGAAGCTTTCTTT
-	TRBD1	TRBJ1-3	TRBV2	CASTGTGSYGNTIYF	TGTGCCAGCACCGGGACAGGGTCTTATGGAAACACCATATATTTT
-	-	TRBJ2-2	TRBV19	CASSIEGGGEELFF	TGTGCCAGTAGTATAGAGGGCGGCGGGGAGGAGCTGTTTTTT
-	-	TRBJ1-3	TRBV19	CASSPPSAGNTIYF	TGTGCCAGTAGTCCCCCCTCGGCTGGAAACACCATATATTTT
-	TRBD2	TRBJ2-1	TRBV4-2	CASSQDSLGRGDNEQFF	TGTGCCAGCAGCCAAGATTCTTTGGGGCGGGGGGACAATGAGCAGTTCTTC
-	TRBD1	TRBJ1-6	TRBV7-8	CASSEYRGITYNSPLHF	TGTGCCAGCAGCGAATACAGGGGGATAACCTATAATTCACCCCTCCACTTT
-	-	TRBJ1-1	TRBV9	CASKIRDTEAFF	TGTGCCAGCAAGATCAGGGACACTGAAGCTTTCTTT
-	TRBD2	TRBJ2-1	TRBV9	CASSVSSGGLYNEQFF	TGTGCCAGCAGCGTTTCAAGCGGGGGACTGTACAATGAGCAGTTCTTC
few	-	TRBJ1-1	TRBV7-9	CASSLGGDTEAFF	TGTGCCAGCAGCTTGGGAGGGGACACTGAAGCTTTCTTT
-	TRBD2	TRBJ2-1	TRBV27	CASSRLAGYNEQFF	TGTGCCAGCAGTCGGCTAGCGGGATACAATGAGCAGTTCTTC
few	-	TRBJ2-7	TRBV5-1	CASSLEGQVSYEQYF	TGCGCCAGCAGCTTGGAGGGTCAAGTCTCCTACGAGCAGTACTTC
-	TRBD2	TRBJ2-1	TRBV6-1	CASSEAGGTSVYNEQFF	TGTGCCAGCAGTGAAGCCGGGGGGACTAGCGTGTACAATGAGCAGTTCTTC
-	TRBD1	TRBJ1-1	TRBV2	CASSVQGARNTEAFF	TGTGCCAGCAGCGTACAGGGGGCGCGGAACACTGAAGCTTTCTTT
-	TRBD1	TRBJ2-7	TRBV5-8	CASRRTGTEYEQYF	TGTGCCAGCAGGCGAACCGGGACAGAGTACGAGCAGTACTTC
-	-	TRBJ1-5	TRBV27	CASGFRGMHQPQHF	TGTGCCAGCGGATTCAGGGGAATGCATCAGCCCCAGCATTTT
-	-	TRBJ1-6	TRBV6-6	CASSFPRDASGSPLHF	TGTGCCAGCAGTTTTCCCAGGGACGCCTCGGGTTCACCCCTCCACTTT
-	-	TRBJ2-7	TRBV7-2	CASSQVEGYEQYF	TGTGCCAGCAGCCAAGTGGAGGGTTACGAGCAGTACTTC
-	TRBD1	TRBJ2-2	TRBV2	CASSGQGFTGELFF	TGTGCCAGCAGTGGACAGGGCTTCACCGGGGAGCTGTTTTTT
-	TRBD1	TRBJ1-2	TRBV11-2	CASSLAGTAAGYTF	TGTGCCAGCAGCTTAGCTGGGACAGCTGCCGGCTACACCTTC